These 30 T cell receptor beta chains share one sample of origin, sequenced in a study of OX40 agonist ivuxolimab in advanced cancers. The table came from immunoSEQ multiplex PCR; TCRdb's copy has only in-frame clones and leaves some out. The sample lists about 67,000 clones; approximately 90% were seen once. Sequences were derived from CD4+ or CD8+ T cells sorted from blood, sampled in a trial of the OX40 agonist ivuxolimab. These receptors came from an adult with an advanced solid tumor such as melanoma, head and neck, liver or kidney cancer.

This sequence joins TRBV5-6 and TRBJ1-5, with D perhaps TRBD1 (5 bases). The germline CDR1 and CDR2 sequences are SGHDT and YYEEEE. There are 15 residues in the CDR3. The germline V and J ends were trimmed by 5 bases and 2 bases, with 14 bases remaining between them. DNA for the CDR3: TGTGCCAGCAGTACGGGGGGATTCGGCAATCAGCCCCAGCATTTT. This translates into CASSTGGFGNQPQHF.

The chain joins TRBV2 to TRBJ1-2; 8 nucleotides match TRBD1. CDR1 is SNHLY, CDR2 FYNNEI, per germline. CDR3 length equals 15 residues. Trimming cost V 3 bases and J 4 bases; bases outside gene matches: 7. The CDR3 loop reads CASSDRTGRSYGYTF. The CDR3 region has the DNA TGTGCCAGCAGTGACCGGACAGGGAGATCCTATGGCTACACCTTC.

The chain combines TRBV10-1 with TRBJ2-1; 7 bases are shared with TRBD2. V was clipped by 4 bases and J by 4 bases; unmatched bases: 7. This CDR3 is built from 15 residues. CDR1 is WNHNN and CDR2 is SYGVQD in the germline V gene (reference sequence). This CDR3 reads CASSAGGSGYNEQFF. CDR3 sequence (DNA): TGCGCCAGCAGTGCAGGCGGGAGTGGGTACAATGAGCAGTTCTTC.

The chain employs TRBV28 and TRBJ2-7, with unresolved D. The length of the CDR3 is 12 residues. V dropped 2 bases and J dropped 2 bases, with 4 bases sitting between them. The germline V gene has CDR1 MDHEN and CDR2 SYDVKM. CDR3 in amino acids: CASSLGTYEQYF. DNA for the CDR3: TGTGCCAGCAGTTTAGGGACCTACGAGCAGTACTTC.

The chain employs TRBV6-5 and TRBJ1-3, with TRBD1 identical over 8 bases. Trimming took 2 bases from V and 2 from J; bases not matched to a gene: 5. Germline CDR1 MNHEY, CDR2 SVGAGI. This CDR3 contains 16 residues. The CDR3: CASSYGKTGAGNTIYF. In nucleotides, the CDR3 is TGTGCCAGCAGTTACGGAAAGACAGGGGCTGGAAACACCATATATTTT.

This chain connects TRBV15 to TRBJ2-1; D may match TRBD1 or TRBD2 (5 bases each). This CDR3 region has 11 residues. Germline loops: CDR1 LNHNV, CDR2 YYDKDF (reference sequence). Trimming took 4 bases from V and 15 from J, leaving 13 bases between them. For the CDR3, the DNA is TGTGCCACCAGCAATCAGGGAGAAGGGTTCTTC. Residues: CATSNQGEGFF.

This chain joins TRBV5-1 and TRBJ1-4; no firm D call. Germline V gene data show CDR1 as SGHRS and CDR2 as YFSETQ. V lost 1 base, J lost 6 bases, and 10 bases lay in between. This CDR3 is 14 amino acids long. CDR3 nucleotides: TGCGCCAGCAGCTTGTACCCGGCGGATGAAAAACTGTTTTTT. This codes for CASSLYPADEKLFF.

This chain connects TRBV2 to TRBJ2-1; 8 nucleotides match TRBD2. The junction had 13 bases not matched to a gene; V was cut back by 7 bases and J by 14 bases. CDR1 and CDR2 from the germline V gene are SNHLY and FYNNEI. This CDR3 region has 13 residues. The CDR3 sequence: CASTGGGLANEFF. The CDR3 coding sequence is TGTGCCAGCACGGGCGGGGGGCTAGCGAATGAGTTCTTC.

The V gene is TRBV18, the J gene TRBJ1-2; unclear D gene. V dropped 6 bases and J dropped 7 bases, with 15 bases sitting between them. CDR1 KGHSH and CDR2 LQKENI come from the germline V gene. The CDR3 length is 13 residues. CDR3 sequence: CASSPTEEGGYTF. CDR3 in DNA: TGTGCCAGCTCTCCCACAGAGGAGGGTGGCTACACCTTC.

The chain has TRBV7-8 and TRBJ2-4, with 15 bases fitting TRBD2. V trimming: 1 base; J trimming: 6 bases; junction bases outside the gene matches: 16. The germline V gene encodes CDR1 SGHVS and CDR2 FQNEAQ. The length of the CDR3 is 21 residues. CDR3 coding DNA: TGTGCCAGCAGCTTAGGGCTGGGACTAGCGGGAGGCGGGTTATCTATAAACATTCAGTACTTC. Its translation is CASSLGLGLAGGGLSINIQYF.

The chain links TRBV18 to TRBJ2-5; possible D gene TRBD2, 6 bases. The CDR3 length is 21 residues. Trimming stripped 5 bases from V and 1 base from J, with 32 bases between. Germline-derived CDR1 and CDR2 are KGHSH and LQKENI. The CDR3 spells CASSSVLGGRLSNLGQETQYF. The CDR3 DNA sequence: TGTGCCAGCTCATCAGTACTTGGGGGGAGACTTTCTAATTTGGGCCAAGAGACCCAGTACTTC.

This clone was seen a few times. No conserved phenylalanine or tryptophan is present at the end of the CDR3, so a read error is the likely explanation. The limits of the CDR3 on the DNA are not certain, so only TCRdb's listed CDR3 is given. The chain uses TRBV5-1 and TRBJ1-2; the table's TRBD1 call for D was not verified on the DNA. CDR1 and CDR2 (germline): SGHRS, YFSETQ. 11 amino acids form the CDR3, both terminal residues included. CDR3: CASGGLRGPCA.

The genes are TRBV4-2 and TRBJ2-7; TRBD1 matches 7 bases. Trimming removed 1 base from V and 5 bases from J; junction bases left unmatched: 8. This CDR3 is built from 15 residues. CDR1 LGHNA and CDR2 YNFKEQ come from the germline V gene. The DNA for the CDR3 is TGTGCCAGCAGCCAAGCAGACAGGGCTCTCGACGAGCAGTACTTC. Translated: CASSQADRALDEQYF.

The gene calls are TRBV6-5 and TRBJ1-2; D is perhaps TRBD1 (5 bases). The V end lost 2 bases, the J end lost 4 bases, and 14 bases lay between the germline ends. Germline V gives CDR1 MNHEY, CDR2 SVGAGI. This CDR3 comprises 15 residues. The CDR3 sequence: CASSYEPGKSYGYTF. As DNA, the CDR3 is TGTGCCAGCAGTTACGAGCCAGGGAAGTCCTATGGCTACACCTTC.

The chain joins TRBV27 to TRBJ2-2, with 13 bases matching TRBD2. V shed 7 bases and J 5 bases; nucleotides not matched to a gene: 7. Germline loops: CDR1 MNHEY, CDR2 SMNVEV (reference sequence). The CDR3 is 16 amino acids. The CDR3 protein is CASTPGLAGPTGELFF. The CDR3 DNA follows: TGTGCCAGCACCCCGGGACTAGCGGGACCTACCGGGGAGCTGTTTTTT.

The chain combines TRBV5-5 with TRBJ2-7; TRBD1 is a possible D gene (5 bases). The CDR3 runs 15 residues. V shed 4 bases and J shed 0 bases, with 14 bases lying between them. The V gene's germline CDR1 is SGHKS and CDR2 YYEKEE (reference sequence). The CDR3 loop is CASSVGHSSSYEQYF. The CDR3 region has the DNA TGTGCCAGCAGCGTTGGACACTCAAGCTCCTACGAGCAGTACTTC.

The V gene is TRBV28, the J gene TRBJ1-2; D is uncertain. There are 13 residues in the CDR3. Germline CDR1 reads MDHEN; CDR2 reads SYDVKM. V lost 2 bases, J lost 2 bases, and 6 bases lay in between. The CDR3 nucleotides are TGTGCCAGCAGTTTAGGCGAGAACTATGGCTACACCTTC. Residues: CASSLGENYGYTF.

The chain's CDR3 is CASSISGGTGELFF. As DNA, the CDR3 is TGTGCCAGTAGTATCTCGGGCGGCACCGGGGAGCTGTTTTTT. The chain is built from TRBV19 and TRBJ2-2; D unclear. V was trimmed by 3 bases and J by 4 bases, leaving 9 bases between them. Germline V gene data show CDR1 as LNHDA and CDR2 as SQIVND (reference sequence). This CDR3 has 14 amino acids.

The chain carries TRBV5-8 and TRBJ1-3, with TRBD1 as a possible D gene (6 bases). The CDR3 is made up of 14 amino acids. Between the trimmed V and J ends, which lost 1 base and 2 bases, there was a span of 7 bases. Germline-derived CDR1 and CDR2 are SGHTS and YDEGEE. The CDR3: CASSLRTAGNTIYF. Written as DNA, the CDR3 is TGTGCCAGCAGCTTGAGGACAGCTGGAAACACCATATATTTT. The variable domain in full, completed from reference TRBV5-8 and TRBJ1-3, reads EAGVTQSPTHLIKTRGQQATLRCSPISGHTSVYWYQQALGLGLQFLLWYDEGEERNRGNFPPRFSGRQFPNYSSELNVNALELEDSALYLCASSLRTAGNTIYFGEGSWLTVV.

The chain employs TRBV5-5 and TRBJ2-7; D perhaps matches TRBD1 (5 bases). In germline, CDR1 is SGHKS, CDR2 YYEKEE (reference sequence). This CDR3 contains 14 residues. V shed 0 bases and J shed 4 bases, with 11 bases lying between them. CDR3 in amino acids: CASSLAGWTYEQYF. In DNA form, the CDR3 reads TGTGCCAGCAGCTTGGCAGGGTGGACGTACGAGCAGTACTTC.

CDR3 protein: CASSKADTQYF. The CDR3 DNA reads TGTGCCAGCAGCAAGGCAGATACGCAGTATTTT. This sequence joins TRBV11-3 and TRBJ2-3; D is uncertain. The CDR3 covers 11 residues. From germline, CDR1 is SGHNT and CDR2 YENEEA. The V end lost 5 bases, the J end lost 4 bases, and 4 bases lay between the germline ends.

This chain links TRBV18 with TRBJ2-2; the D is unclear. The germline V gene has CDR1 KGHSH and CDR2 LQKENI. Trimming removed 0 bases from V and 5 bases from J, with 1 base in between. The CDR3 totals 12 residues. The CDR3: CASSPPTGELFF. The CDR3 DNA follows: TGTGCCAGCTCACCACCGACCGGGGAGCTGTTTTTT. Variable domain in full (rest from reference TRBV18 and TRBJ2-2): NAGVMQNPRHLVRRRGQEARLRCSPMKGHSHVYWYRQLPEEGLKFMVYLQKENIIDESGMPKERFSAEFPKEGPSILRIQQVVRGDSAAYFCASSPPTGELFFGEGSRLTVL.

Only a few counts were recorded for this clone. The CDR3 DNA reads as TGTGCCAGCAGTTACTTGGCAGCGCAGTATTTT. This translates into CASSYLAAQYF. This chain uses TRBV6-6 with TRBJ2-3; unclear D gene. V lost 1 base, J lost 10 bases, and 6 bases lay in between. The CDR3 is 11 amino acids. Germline-derived CDR1 and CDR2 are MNHNY and SVGAGI (reference sequence).

The CDR3 loop is CASGGTDINTGELFF. The CDR3 nucleotides are TGCGCCAGCGGGGGGACAGACATAAACACCGGGGAGCTGTTTTTT. The rearrangement links TRBV10-1 to TRBJ2-2; D is perhaps TRBD1 (7 bases). V was clipped by 8 bases and J by 2 bases, with 15 bases between them. The CDR3 consists of 15 residues. Germline CDR1 WNHNN, CDR2 SYGVQD (reference sequence).

This clone came up a few times. This chain joins TRBV10-1 and TRBJ2-1, with TRBD2 identical over 9 bases. Germline CDR1 reads WNHNN; CDR2 reads SYGVQD (reference sequence). The V and J ends lost 5 bases and 3 bases, in that order; junction bases with no gene match: 2. The CDR3 is made up of 14 amino acids. DNA of the CDR3: TGCGCCAGCAGTCGAGCGGGAGGCTACAATGAGCAGTTCTTC. Translating gives CASSRAGGYNEQFF.

The chain employs TRBV28 and TRBJ2-1, with D perhaps TRBD2 (6 bases). V was trimmed by 2 bases and J by 8 bases, leaving 16 bases between them. This CDR3 spans 15 amino acids. Germline CDR1 MDHEN, CDR2 SYDVKM. CDR3 DNA: TGTGCCAGCAGTTTAATGGCGGGATTTTCCCATGAGCAGTTCTTC. It translates to CASSLMAGFSHEQFF.

This sequence joins TRBV27 and TRBJ1-1; D is unresolved. Germline assignment: CDR1 MNHEY and CDR2 SMNVEV (reference sequence). The CDR3 covers 13 residues. Trimming took 1 base from V and 11 from J, leaving 14 bases between them. The CDR3 sequence: CASSLYKGLEAFF. The CDR3 region has the DNA TGTGCCAGCAGTTTATATAAGGGTTTGGAGGCTTTCTTT.

CDR3 coding DNA: TGTGCCAGCAGCTTGGAACAGGTTTCTAGCGGCACAGATACGCAGTATTTT. This gives the protein CASSLEQVSSGTDTQYF. This chain uses TRBV5-4 with TRBJ2-3, with a weak D call TRBD2 (6 bases). Germline CDR1 and CDR2: SGHNT and YYREEE (reference sequence). V lost 0 bases and J lost 1, with 15 bases in between. The CDR3 is 17 residues long.

The CDR3 DNA reads TGTGCCAGCGGAGGGAGGGGCACAGATACGCAGTATTTT. Translating gives CASGGRGTDTQYF. The gene calls are TRBV19 and TRBJ2-3; 7 nucleotides agree with TRBD2. The CDR3 contains 13 residues. Germline V gene lookup returns CDR1 LNHDA and CDR2 SQIVND (reference sequence). The V segment lost 9 bases and the J segment 1 base; nucleotides outside the gene matches: 4.

The V gene is TRBV20-1, the J gene TRBJ1-2; possible D gene TRBD1, 6 bases. The germline V and J ends were trimmed by 6 bases and 6 bases, with 8 bases remaining between them. CDR3 length: 10 residues. CDR1 and CDR2 (germline): DFQATT, SNEGSKA (reference sequence). The CDR3 DNA reads TGCAGTGCCACAGGGAATGGCTACACCTTC. This encodes CSATGNGYTF.